The entry below describes one T cell receptor (beta chain). Its specificity is not known. The data were obtained in a study of vaccination effects on CD4 cells after COVID-19. The CDR3 runs to 15 residues. V lost 6 bases to trimming and J lost 2 bases; unmatched junction nucleotides: 1. Germline values: CDR1 LNHDA, CDR2 SQIVND (reference sequence). Peptide-pool stimulation followed by sequencing identified expanded antigen-specific CD4+ clonotypes in the ViraFEST assay. Culture lasted under 13 days before CD4+ T cell isolation. Nucleocapsid antibodies were negative in the vaccine recipients, who had never had SARS-CoV-2 infection. Wells each received 2.2 million or so PBMC, cultured with 9 to 10 IU/ml IL-2 and around 10 ug/ml peptides. The table came from immunoSEQ multiplex PCR; TCRdb's copy has only in-frame clones and leaves some out. The table includes around 66,000 clones, 70% to 85% detected once.

The receptor was isolated from a human donor who received a COVID-19 vaccine. This rearrangement joins TRBV19 to TRBJ2-1, with TRBD2 identical over 13 bases. The sample consisted of CD4+ T cells from PBMCs cultured with HCoV-OC43 spike peptides, taken before COVID-19 vaccination. Documented subset: HCoV-OC43 spike overlapping peptide pool stimulation. This CDR3 reads CASRTSGGAYNEQFF. CDR3 sequence (DNA): TGTGCCAGTAGAACTAGCGGGGGGGCCTACAATGAGCAGTTCTTC.